This entry features one T cell receptor beta chain sequence. Antigen: not known. PCR involved 60 Vbeta and 13 Jbeta primers. Some clones are missing from TCRdb's copy, which holds only in-frame ones; the method was immunoSEQ multiplex PCR. The table shows 100,000 to 150,000 clones, with 75% to 85% occurring only once. This specimen belongs to a study of cytomegalovirus exposure and HLA in healthy donors. Findings of the study overall: Versus the approximately 670-donor mean, an Asian-associated ancestry cluster reportedly showed fewer N-insertions in a later analysis. Fewer than 20,000 TCR beta sequences were associated with HLA alleles at 0.05 false discovery rate in a later analysis.

The CDR3 is made up of 16 amino acids. V shed 4 bases, J shed 5 bases, and the junction held 13 bases outside the gene matches. CDR1 SGHTA and CDR2 FQGTGA come from the germline V gene. Sequenced: PBMCs. V usage is TRBV7-3 and J usage is TRBJ2-5; 7 bases align to TRBD1. The receptor was isolated from a man aged 35-49 years in good health and CMV-seronegative. As DNA, the CDR3 is TGTGCCAGCAGCTCCGGACAGGATCGAGTTGTGGAGACCCAGTACTTC. It yields the protein CASSSGQDRVVETQYF.